This entry concerns a single T cell receptor beta chain. This clonotype was seen ten or more times. Its antigen is currently not known. No base-level quality is on record; no much larger clone is a single base apart. This entry belongs to a study of CD8 T cells in ankylosing spondylitis (dated by TCRdb to the late 2010s). Study-level background: To find TCR variants linked to disease, the study profiled T cell receptor beta repertoires in ankylosing spondylitis patients and healthy donors. In total, the full study cohort was made up of roughly 100 healthy donors and 25 to 30 ankylosing spondylitis patients. Peripheral blood was sampled, and synovial fluid was also collected from ankylosing spondylitis patients.

The data were produced on an Illumina HiSeq 2500. Quantitative 5'-RACE with molecular barcodes was used to prepare TCR beta libraries. The authors' analysis ran thus. To identify disease-linked TCR variants, a new computational method was used, one built on a probabilistic model of VDJ rearrangement. TCRdb cleaned the public reads at Q25 with fastp, built clones with MiXCR and kept in-frame beta chains. A single entry per CDR3 protein holds the most common genes and DNA from its merged rows. TCRdb's processing, not the authors', yielded these V and J calls. For this sample the table gives under 250,000 distinct CDR3 sequences, of which 8% to 11% were detected only once. The top ten hold 2.6% of the sample. Broader findings and caveats from the paper: Some motif variants were previously reported in synovial fluid and blood of reactive arthritis patients, suggesting common disease-initiation mechanisms. The disease-linked clones were reported to be significantly enriched in matched synovial fluid samples from ankylosing spondylitis patients. A TCR beta motif of fewer than 10 highly homologous amino acid variants appeared characteristic of blood from ankylosing spondylitis patients. In peripheral blood, the disease-linked clones were found at relatively low frequencies and had a CD8+ phenotype.

Deletion took 5 bases off V and 2 bases off J, with a span of 9 bases between the germline ends. The CDR3, cysteine through phenylalanine, is 13 amino acids long. Of the read, only the CDR3 DNA is kept; its 39 bases are in frame from base 1. CDR1 and CDR2 are read off the germline V gene as SGHAT and FQNNGV. The receptor's source is a male donor with ankylosing spondylitis or in good health (not recorded which). Sequenced: blood, either unsorted or a sorted T cell fraction (not recorded which). The rearrangement joined TRBV11-2 to TRBJ1-2; the D gene cannot be resolved reliably. The CDR3 region has the sequence CASSPAGNYGYTF. The bases read TGTGCCAGCAGCCCCGCGGGAAACTATGGCTACACCTTC.